The present entry profiles one T cell receptor (beta chain) with its context. Trimming pared 0 bases from V and 4 bases from J, leaving 5 bases between. The germline V gene has CDR1 SGHRS and CDR2 YFSETQ. The CDR3 spans 13 residues. This sample is drawn from a study of OX40 agonist ivuxolimab in advanced cancers. The repertoire was sequenced with immunoSEQ multiplex PCR; TCRdb's copy has only in-frame clones and lacks some. The sample carries some 80,000 clones, approximately 94% recorded once. Source: CD4+ or CD8+ T cells sorted from blood, taken in a trial of the OX40 agonist ivuxolimab. The receptor was derived from an adult with an advanced solid tumor such as melanoma, head and neck, liver or kidney cancer. The chain has TRBV5-1 and TRBJ2-1; D is undetermined. This CDR3 reads CASSLAVYNEQFF. The CDR3 nucleotides are TGCGCCAGCAGCTTGGCAGTGTACAATGAGCAGTTCTTC.